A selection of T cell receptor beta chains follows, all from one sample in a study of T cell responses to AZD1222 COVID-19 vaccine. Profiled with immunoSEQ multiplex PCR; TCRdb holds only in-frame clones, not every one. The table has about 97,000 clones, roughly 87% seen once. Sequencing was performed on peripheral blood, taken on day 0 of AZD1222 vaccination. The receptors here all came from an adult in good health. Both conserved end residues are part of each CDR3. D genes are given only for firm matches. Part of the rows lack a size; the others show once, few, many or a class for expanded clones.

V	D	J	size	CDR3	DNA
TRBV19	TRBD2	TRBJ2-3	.	CASSIGLAASTDTQYF	TGTGCCAGTAGTATAGGACTAGCGGCGAGCACAGATACGCAGTATTTT
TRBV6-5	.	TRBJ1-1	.	CASSYSLTVNTEAFF	TGTGCCAGCAGTTACTCCTTGACAGTGAACACTGAAGCTTTCTTT
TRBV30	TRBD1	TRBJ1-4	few	CAWSRQGIGEKLFF	TGTGCCTGGAGCCGACAGGGGATAGGGGAAAAACTGTTTTTT
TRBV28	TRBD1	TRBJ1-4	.	CASTGQVFEKLFF	TGTGCCAGCACCGGACAGGTATTTGAAAAACTGTTTTTT
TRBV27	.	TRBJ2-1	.	CASRDYNEQFF	TGTGCCAGCAGGGACTACAATGAGCAGTTCTTC
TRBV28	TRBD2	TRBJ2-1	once	CASRTSGDNEQFF	TGTGCCAGCAGGACTAGCGGAGACAATGAGCAGTTCTTC
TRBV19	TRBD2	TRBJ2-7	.	CASSGSGRAYEQYF	TGTGCCAGTAGTGGCAGCGGGAGGGCCTACGAGCAGTACTTC
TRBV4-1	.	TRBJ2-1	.	CASSQAPIIRVSEQFF	TGCGCCAGCAGCCAAGCCCCGATCATTAGAGTCTCTGAGCAGTTCTTC
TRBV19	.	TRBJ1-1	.	CASSKYGTGNTEAFF	TGTGCCAGTAGTAAATACGGGACGGGGAACACTGAAGCTTTCTTT
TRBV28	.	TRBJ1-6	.	CASSFSVVGQGFSPLHF	TGTGCCAGCAGTTTTTCAGTCGTTGGGCAGGGATTTTCACCCCTCCACTTT
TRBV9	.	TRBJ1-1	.	CASSEANEAFF	TGTGCCAGCAGCGAAGCGAATGAAGCTTTCTTT
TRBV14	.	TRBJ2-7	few	CASSPTSWGPYEQYF	TGTGCCAGCAGCCCCACCTCCTGGGGCCCCTACGAGCAGTACTTC
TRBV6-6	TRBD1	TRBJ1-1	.	CASSYPGQGNTEAFF	TGTGCCAGCAGTTACCCGGGACAGGGAAACACTGAAGCTTTCTTT
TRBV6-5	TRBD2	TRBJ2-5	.	CASSYWGLAGVETQYF	TGTGCCAGCAGTTACTGGGGACTAGCGGGAGTGGAGACCCAGTACTTC
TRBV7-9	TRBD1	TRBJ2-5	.	CASSLVQGTGGLQETQYF	TGTGCCAGCAGCTTAGTCCAGGGGACAGGGGGCCTGCAAGAGACCCAGTACTTC
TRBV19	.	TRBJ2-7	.	CASSISPGDTYEQYF	TGTGCCAGTAGTATCTCTCCGGGAGACACCTACGAGCAGTACTTC
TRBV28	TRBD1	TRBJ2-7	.	CASSPRTGSYEQYF	TGTGCCAGCAGTCCTAGGACAGGGTCCTACGAGCAGTACTTC
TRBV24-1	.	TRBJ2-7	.	CATSDSFGGATIYEQYF	TGTGCCACCAGTGATTCCTTCGGCGGGGCTACCATCTACGAGCAGTACTTC
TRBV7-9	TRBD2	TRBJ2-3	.	CASSQALAGGADTQYF	TGTGCCAGCAGCCAAGCCCTAGCGGGAGGCGCAGATACGCAGTATTTT
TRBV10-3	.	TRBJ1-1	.	CASRVSTEAFF	TGTGCCTCGAGGGTGAGCACTGAAGCTTTCTTT
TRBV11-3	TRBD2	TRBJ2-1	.	CASSFGLMTSGNDEQFF	TGTGCCAGCAGCTTCGGATTGATGACTAGCGGGAATGATGAGCAGTTCTTC
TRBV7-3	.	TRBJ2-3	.	CASSLGLAVADTQYF	TGTGCCAGCAGCTTAGGGCTAGCAGTTGCAGATACGCAGTATTTT
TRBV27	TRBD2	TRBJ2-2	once	CASSFRGRGTGELFF	TGTGCCAGCAGTTTTCGAGGGAGGGGCACCGGGGAGCTGTTTTTT
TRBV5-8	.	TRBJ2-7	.	CASSTYRDAEQYF	TGTGCCAGCAGCACCTACAGGGACGCCGAGCAGTACTTC
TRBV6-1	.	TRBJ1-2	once	CASSEVGVPDYGYTF	TGTGCCAGCAGTGAAGTGGGAGTTCCGGACTATGGCTACACCTTC
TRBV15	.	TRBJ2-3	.	CATSRDLGTQYF	TGTGCCACCAGCAGAGATCTCGGCACGCAGTATTTT
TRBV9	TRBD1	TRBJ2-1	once	CASSVGQGGNEQFF	TGTGCCAGCAGCGTCGGACAGGGTGGCAATGAGCAGTTCTTC
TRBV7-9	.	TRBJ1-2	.	CASTQSLENGYTF	TGTGCCAGCACCCAGTCGTTGGAGAATGGCTACACCTTC
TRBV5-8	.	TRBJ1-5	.	CASSPDSTGQPQHF	TGTGCCAGCAGCCCGGACAGTACGGGACAGCCCCAGCATTTT
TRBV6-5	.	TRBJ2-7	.	CASSYSSGDSYEQYF	TGTGCCAGCAGTTACTCGAGTGGCGACTCCTACGAGCAGTACTTC
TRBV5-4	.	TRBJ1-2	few	CASSSDSYGYTF	TGTGCCAGCAGCTCGGACAGCTATGGCTACACCTTC
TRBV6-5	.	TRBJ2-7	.	CASRKDGTYEQYF	TGTGCCAGCAGAAAGGACGGCACCTACGAGCAGTACTTC
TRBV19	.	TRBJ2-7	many	CASSAGQNHNYEQYF	TGTGCCAGTAGCGCGGGACAGAACCATAACTACGAGCAGTACTTC
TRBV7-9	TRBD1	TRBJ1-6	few	CASSLRGQGYNSPLHF	TGTGCCAGCAGCCTAAGGGGACAGGGATATAATTCACCCCTCCACTTT
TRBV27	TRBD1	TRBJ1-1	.	CASRLWSDRGLNAEAFF	TGTGCCAGCAGACTTTGGTCGGACAGGGGGCTTAACGCTGAAGCTTTCTTT
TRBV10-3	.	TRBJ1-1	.	CAISDRNTEAFF	TGTGCCATCAGCGACAGAAACACTGAAGCTTTCTTT
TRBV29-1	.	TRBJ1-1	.	CSVGRNTEAFF	TGCAGCGTTGGACGGAACACTGAAGCTTTCTTT
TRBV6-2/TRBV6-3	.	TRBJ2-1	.	CASSYGTGLGNEQFF	TGTGCCAGCAGTTACGGGACAGGACTAGGCAATGAGCAGTTCTTC
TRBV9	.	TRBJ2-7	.	CASSAQGYEQYF	TGTGCCAGCAGCGCACAGGGCTACGAGCAGTACTTC
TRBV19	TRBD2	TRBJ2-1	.	CASSIGSGSQSQFF	TGTGCCAGTAGTATAGGAAGCGGGAGTCAGTCCCAGTTCTTC